This T cell receptor (beta chain) was found in a study of OX40 agonist ivuxolimab in advanced cancers. Method: immunoSEQ multiplex PCR; TCRdb's copy keeps in-frame clones and lacks some. Of around 67,000 clones detected, 70% to 90% appear once; the ten largest clones hold about 1.3%. The TCR comes from an adult with an advanced solid tumor such as melanoma, head and neck, liver or kidney cancer. Sequencing used CD4+ or CD8+ T cells sorted from blood, obtained in a trial of the OX40 agonist ivuxolimab.

CDR3 sequence (DNA): TGTGCCAGCAGTTGGACGACAGGGAACTATGGCTACACCTTC. Protein product: CASSWTTGNYGYTF. This rearrangement joins TRBV6-6 to TRBJ1-2, with TRBD1 matching over 7 bases. With V trimmed by 4 bases and J by 2 bases, 4 bases remained unmatched. Germline V lookup: CDR1 MNHNY, CDR2 SVGAGI (reference sequence). The CDR3 is 14 amino acids.